These T cell receptor beta chains were read from a single sample in a study of OX40 agonist ivuxolimab in advanced cancers. Using immunoSEQ multiplex PCR, the repertoire was profiled, and TCRdb retains in-frame clones only, with some absent. Seen here are roughly 35,000 clones, roughly 80% observed once, and the top ten hold about 18%. The sample in question was CD4+ or CD8+ T cells sorted from blood, obtained in a trial of the OX40 agonist ivuxolimab. All receptors come from an adult with an advanced solid tumor such as melanoma, head and neck, liver or kidney cancer. The CDR3 runs from the conserved cysteine through the conserved F or W. The D gene is left open where the match is weak. Clone size is given for some rows only: seen once, a few or many times, or a class if the clone is expanded.

d_call	v_call	clone_size	j_call	cdr3_nt	cdr3_aa
TRBD2	TRBV9	NA	TRBJ2-3	TGTGCCAGCAGCGCTAGCGGGAGAGCGGCAGATACGCAGTATTTT	CASSASGRAADTQYF
TRBD1	TRBV7-9	NA	TRBJ2-7	TGTGCCAGCAGCCCTGAGTGGGACAGAGAATACGAGCAGTACTTC	CASSPEWDREYEQYF
NA	TRBV19	NA	TRBJ2-1	TGTGCCAGTCGGTGCAATGAGCAGTTCTTC	CASRCNEQFF
TRBD1	TRBV28	NA	TRBJ2-7	TGTGCCAGCTATAGGGACAGTCCCTACGAGCAGTACTTC	CASYRDSPYEQYF
TRBD1	TRBV7-9	NA	TRBJ1-6	TGTGCCAGCAGCCTGGACAGGGGGAGCTTCAATTCACCCCTCCACTTT	CASSLDRGSFNSPLHF
TRBD2	TRBV10-1	once	TRBJ2-7	TGCGCCAGCAGTGAGGGACTAGCACGTCCCGAGCAGTACTTC	CASSEGLARPEQYF
NA	TRBV5-1	NA	TRBJ2-2	TGCGCCAGCAGCTTGGTGGGCGCGGGCGGGGAGCTGTTTTTT	CASSLVGAGGELFF
NA	TRBV19	NA	TRBJ2-3	TGTGCCACCTCCACGACAGGAAGCACAGATACGCAGTATTTT	CATSTTGSTDTQYF
NA	TRBV5-1	NA	TRBJ1-2	TGCGCCAGCAGCCTGGGGACACCCGACTATGGCTACACCTTC	CASSLGTPDYGYTF
NA	TRBV18	NA	TRBJ2-6	TGTGCCAGCTCACCACCCTCTAGGTCCGGGGCCAACGTCCTGACTTTC	CASSPPSRSGANVLTF
NA	TRBV11-2	NA	TRBJ1-1	TGTGCCAGCAGCCCCTTTGGGGGGAGTAGGATGAACACTGAAGCTTTCTTT	CASSPFGGSRMNTEAFF
TRBD1	TRBV18	few	TRBJ1-6	TGTGCCAGCTCACCAGCGGACACAGGGGCCAATAATTCACCCCTCCACTTT	CASSPADTGANNSPLHF
NA	TRBV13	NA	TRBJ1-1	TGTGCCAGCAGCGACGCATTAAACACTGAAGCTTTCTTT	CASSDALNTEAFF
NA	TRBV5-4	NA	TRBJ2-4	TGTGCCAGCAGCCTTCAGGGACTGCACATTCAGTACTTC	CASSLQGLHIQYF
NA	TRBV28	NA	TRBJ1-5	TGTGCCAGCAGTTTGGAGGAAGTCAATCAGCCCCAGCATTTT	CASSLEEVNQPQHF
NA	TRBV11-2	NA	TRBJ2-3	TGTGCCAGCAGCTTCGGACTGGGTTTCACAGATACGCAGTATTTT	CASSFGLGFTDTQYF
NA	TRBV9	NA	TRBJ2-5	TGTGCCAGCAGCGTGCACGCACAAGAGACCCAGTACTTC	CASSVHAQETQYF
NA	TRBV14	NA	TRBJ2-5	TGTGCCAGCAGCCAAGGAAGGGGTCAAGAGACCCAGTACTTC	CASSQGRGQETQYF
NA	TRBV7-3	NA	TRBJ1-1	TGTGCCAGCAGCTTTATGGGGGGGACTGAAGCTTTCTTT	CASSFMGGTEAFF
NA	TRBV27	NA	TRBJ2-7	TGTGCCAGCAGTTTGGGCCAGCGTTACGAGCAGTACTTC	CASSLGQRYEQYF
NA	TRBV7-2	NA	TRBJ2-2	TGTGCCAGCAGCTTAGCTCTGGCAGGCAACGGGGAGCTGTTTTTT	CASSLALAGNGELFF
NA	TRBV7-2	NA	TRBJ1-3	TGTGCCAGCAGCACCCGAGTTGGAAACACCATATATTTT	CASSTRVGNTIYF
NA	TRBV7-2	NA	TRBJ1-5	TGTGCCAGCAGCTTAGGGTTTAGCAATCAGCCCCAGCATTTT	CASSLGFSNQPQHF
NA	TRBV25-1	few	TRBJ2-1	TGTGCCAGCAGTTCAGGGGTCTCCTACAATGAGCAGTTCTTC	CASSSGVSYNEQFF
NA	TRBV2	NA	TRBJ2-1	TGTGCCAGCAGTGAAGAGCAGGGGGGTAATGAGCAGTTCTTC	CASSEEQGGNEQFF
TRBD2	TRBV13	few	TRBJ2-2	TGTGCCAGCAGCCCCGCCCTCGGACTAGCCCTATCCACCGGGGAGCTGTTTTTT	CASSPALGLALSTGELFF